This entry is about one T cell receptor (beta chain). The data were taken from a study of CD8+CD57+ T cells in acquired aplastic anemia. CDR3 and TCR beta VDJ profiling relied on genomic DNA as the template. TCRdb redid the calling of the reads with MiXCR, one entry per CDR3 protein. This table has some 170,000 distinct CDR3 sequences, 40% to 55% appearing once. Flow cytometry had shown expanded CD8+CD57+ cells in the patients chosen for sequencing. The CDR3 sequence is 17 residues long. Germline CDR1 is MNHNS and CDR2 is SASEGT. V shed 7 bases and J shed 6 bases, with 24 bases lying between them. The clonotype was recovered from a human donor with aplastic anemia. The chain employs TRBV6-1 and TRBJ2-2; D may be TRBD1 (6 bases). The specimen sequenced was sorted CD4+, CD8+, or CD8+CD57+ T cells (not recorded which) from PBMCs. As DNA, the CDR3 is TGTGCCAGCATTGCGGCTGGGACATTTCAATTCGCCGGGGAGCTGTTTTTT. This translates into CASIAAGTFQFAGELFF.